This T cell receptor beta chain was found in a study of T cells in tumors after PD-1 blockade. Study background: During anti-PD-1 treatment, some patients continued daily vismodegib 150 mg.

Comment on this clone: Other nucleotide sequences in the sample specify the same CDR3.

Libraries were prepared by immunoSEQ multiplex PCR; TCRdb keeps only in-frame clonotypes and omits some of them. The table has 60,000 to 70,000 clones, approximately 79% seen once; the top ten hold approximately 4.5%. The sequenced sample was PBMCs, obtained after anti-PD-1 treatment. The receptor's source is a human donor with basal cell carcinoma.

The CDR3 loop is CASSVGTGELFF. DNA for the CDR3: TGTGCCAGCAGCGTAGGCACCGGGGAGCTGTTTTTT. V is TRBV9 and J is TRBJ2-2; D is unresolved. Trimming shortened V by 0 bases and J by 4 bases, and 1 base separated the two germline ends. CDR1 SGDLS and CDR2 YYNGEE come from the germline V gene. CDR3 size: 12 residues.